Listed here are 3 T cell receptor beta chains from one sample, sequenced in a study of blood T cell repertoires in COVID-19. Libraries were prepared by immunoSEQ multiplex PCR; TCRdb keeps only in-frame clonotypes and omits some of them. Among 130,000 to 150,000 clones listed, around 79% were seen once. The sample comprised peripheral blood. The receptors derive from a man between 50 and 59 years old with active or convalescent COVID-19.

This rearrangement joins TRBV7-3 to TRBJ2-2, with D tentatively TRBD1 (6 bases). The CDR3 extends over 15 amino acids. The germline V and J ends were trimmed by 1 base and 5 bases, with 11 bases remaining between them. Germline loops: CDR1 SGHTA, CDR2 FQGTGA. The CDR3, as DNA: TGTGCCAGCAGCTTAAGGGGACACCAAACCGGGGAGCTGTTTTTT. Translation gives CASSLRGHQTGELFF.

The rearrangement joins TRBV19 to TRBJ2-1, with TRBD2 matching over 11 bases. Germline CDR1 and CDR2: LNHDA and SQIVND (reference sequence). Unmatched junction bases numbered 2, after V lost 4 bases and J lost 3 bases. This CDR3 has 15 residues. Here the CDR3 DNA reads TGTGCCAGTAGTACGCTAGCGGGAGGCTACAATGAGCAGTTCTTC. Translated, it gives CASSTLAGGYNEQFF.

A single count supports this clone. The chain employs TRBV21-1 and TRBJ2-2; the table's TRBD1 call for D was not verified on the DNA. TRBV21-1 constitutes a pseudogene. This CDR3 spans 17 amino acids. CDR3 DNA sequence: TGTGCCAGCCAAAACCTTAGACAGGGAAAGAACACCGGGGAGCTGTTTTTT. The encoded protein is CASQNLRQGKNTGELFF.